The clone carrying this TCR beta chain was seen a handful of times. Its antigen is not known. TCRdb redid the calling of the reads with MiXCR, one entry per CDR3 protein. Of around 710,000 distinct CDR3 sequences in the sample, almost 30% were seen once. This sample is drawn from a study of T cell repertoires in cytomegalovirus infection. Study summary: Matching HLA type and CMV infection were both indicated by public TCR beta signatures. The study's findings and limits: In two of eight donors, the top clonotype was HLA-C-restricted CMV-specific. Cumulated frequencies of public TCR beta families served to identify carriers of CMV plus the relevant HLA.

Deletions cut 4 bases from V and 9 bases from J, with 13 bases between. CDR1 and CDR2 (germline): MNHEY, SVGEGT. This CDR3 is 13 amino acids long. This specimen consisted of cultured CD8+ T cells from PBMCs, obtained from culture after CMV antigen stimulation. This TCR derives from a human donor in good health (CMV status not recorded). Some clones in this sample may be carry-over from other donors' samples. V usage is TRBV6-2 or TRBV6-3 and J usage is TRBJ2-1; tentative D call: TRBD1 (5 bases). The CDR3 protein is CASSWSTGTEQFF. CDR3 nucleotide sequence: TGTGCCAGCAGTTGGTCCACAGGTACTGAGCAGTTCTTC.